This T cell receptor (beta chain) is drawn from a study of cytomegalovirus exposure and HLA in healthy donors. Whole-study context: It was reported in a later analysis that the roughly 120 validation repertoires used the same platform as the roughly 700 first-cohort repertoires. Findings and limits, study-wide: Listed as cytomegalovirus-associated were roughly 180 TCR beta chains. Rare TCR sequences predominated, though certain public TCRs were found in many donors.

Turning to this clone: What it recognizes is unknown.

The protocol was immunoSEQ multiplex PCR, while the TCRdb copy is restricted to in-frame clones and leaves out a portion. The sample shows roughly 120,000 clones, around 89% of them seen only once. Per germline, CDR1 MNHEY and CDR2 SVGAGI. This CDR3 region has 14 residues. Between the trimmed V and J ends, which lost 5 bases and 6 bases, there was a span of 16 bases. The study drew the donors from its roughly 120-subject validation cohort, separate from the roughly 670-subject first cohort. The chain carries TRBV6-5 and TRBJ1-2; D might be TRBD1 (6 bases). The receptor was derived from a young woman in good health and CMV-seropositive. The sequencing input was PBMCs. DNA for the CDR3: TGTGCCAGCAGTCGCGCACAGGGATTTGATGGCTACACCTTC. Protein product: CASSRAQGFDGYTF.